The 32 T cell receptor beta chains listed next were all sequenced from one sample in a study of blood T cell repertoires in COVID-19. Data came from immunoSEQ multiplex PCR; TCRdb stores just in-frame clones and leaves some out. The sample lists about 150,000 clones, 75% to 90% occurring once. Sequenced sample: peripheral blood. These receptors were collected from a woman aged 40 to 50 with acute or convalescent COVID-19.

This clone was found once. V and J are TRBV6-4 and TRBJ2-3; perhaps TRBD1 as D (7 bases). This CDR3 contains 15 residues. Trimming cost V 5 bases and J 5 bases, with 17 bases left between them. From germline, CDR1 is MRHNA and CDR2 SNTAGT. The CDR3 region has the DNA TGTGCCAGCAGTCCAACCCGACAGGGAGGAGATACGCAGTATTTT. It encodes CASSPTRQGGDTQYF.

Concerning this clone: Other DNA sequences from this sample encode an identical CDR3 as well. This sequence joins TRBV30 and TRBJ1-2; no firm D call. V lost 2 bases to trimming and J lost 1 base, with 2 bases between them. The CDR3 has 11 residues. Per germline, CDR1 GTSNPN and CDR2 SVGIG (reference sequence). CDR3 nucleotides: TGTGCCTGGAGTTATAACTATGGCTACACCTTC. This gives the protein CAWSYNYGYTF.

The chain is built from TRBV19 and TRBJ2-7; 7 bases match TRBD1. After removal of 3 bases from V and 4 bases from J, the junction contained 6 bases not matched to a gene. CDR1 and CDR2 (germline): LNHDA, SQIVND (reference sequence). This CDR3 region has 14 residues. In DNA, the CDR3 is TGTGCCAGTAGTATCCTCGGGACAGCTTACGAGCAGTACTTC. Translation: CASSILGTAYEQYF.

The rearrangement links TRBV7-3 to TRBJ2-1, with D maybe TRBD1 (6 bases). Germline V gene lookup returns CDR1 SGHTA and CDR2 FQGTGA. The CDR3 spans 13 residues. Between the trimmed V and J ends, which lost 4 bases and 5 bases, there was a span of 9 bases. Here the CDR3 DNA reads TGTGCCAGCAGCTCCAACAGGGACAATGAGCAGTTCTTC. Its protein product is CASSSNRDNEQFF.

This clone has only one observation. The J gene is TRBJ1-5, the V gene TRBV28; D possibly corresponds to TRBD1 (6 bases). The CDR3 is 15 amino acids. Germline V gives CDR1 MDHEN, CDR2 SYDVKM. The V and J ends lost 6 bases and 5 bases respectively, with 17 bases between them. The CDR3 region has the DNA TGTGCCAGCAGCGCTCCGACAGGTAATTATCAGCCCCAGCATTTT. This codes for CASSAPTGNYQPQHF.

The chain joins TRBV7-9 to TRBJ1-6; D call uncertain. This CDR3 is 12 amino acids long. Germline values: CDR1 SEHNR, CDR2 FQNEAQ (reference sequence). V lost 8 bases to trimming and J lost 5 bases, with 7 bases between them. CDR3 DNA sequence: TGTGCCAGCCGGGATGATAATTCACCCCTCCACTTT. Translating gives CASRDDNSPLHF.

V usage is TRBV5-1 and J usage is TRBJ1-6, with a weak D call TRBD1 (6 bases). V lost 7 bases to trimming and J lost 5 bases, with 10 bases between them. CDR1 is SGHRS and CDR2 is YFSETQ in the germline V gene. The CDR3 spans 13 residues. The CDR3 DNA reads TGCGCCAGCCGGACAGAGCATAATTCACCCCTCCACTTT. Translation: CASRTEHNSPLHF.

V gene TRBV27 combines with J gene TRBJ1-2; D is unclear. The CDR3 is 14 residues long. Trimming stripped 4 bases from V and 2 bases from J, with 11 bases between. CDR1 and CDR2 (germline): MNHEY, SMNVEV (reference sequence). The CDR3 DNA reads as TGTGCCAGCAGTTCCGGACTGGGGAACTATGGCTACACCTTC. This translates into CASSSGLGNYGYTF.

This chain uses TRBV7-2 with TRBJ2-4; no definite D call. CDR3 length: 13 amino acids. Looked up from germline, CDR1 is SGHTA and CDR2 is FQGNSA. V was shortened by 5 bases and J by 4 bases, with 9 bases between the two germline ends. The CDR3 region is CASSRDGKNIQYF. The CDR3 nucleotides are TGTGCCAGCAGCCGCGACGGGAAAAACATTCAGTACTTC.

V and J are TRBV13 and TRBJ2-7; the D gene is possibly TRBD1 (5 bases). Trimming cost V 6 bases and J 7 bases, with 28 bases left between them. Germline CDR1 PRHDT, CDR2 FYEKMQ (reference sequence). The CDR3 has 17 residues. This CDR3 is CASSNREIGQSLREQYF. DNA for the CDR3: TGTGCCAGCAGTAATAGGGAAATTGGACAATCCCTTCGGGAGCAGTACTTC.

The chain employs TRBV9 and TRBJ2-3; 15 bases fit TRBD2. The CDR3 extends over 17 amino acids. J was trimmed by 2 bases and V by 5 bases; bases with no gene match: 6. Germline assignment: CDR1 SGDLS and CDR2 YYNGEE. The CDR3 coding sequence is TGTGCCAGCAGTCCAGGACTAGCGGGAGGGAACACAGATACGCAGTATTTT. It yields the protein CASSPGLAGGNTDTQYF.

This clone is a singleton in its sample. The chain employs TRBV12-5 and TRBJ2-1; D possibly corresponds to TRBD2 (5 bases). Germline V CDR1 and CDR2: LGHNT, FRNRAP. The CDR3 has 15 amino acids. V gave up 6 bases and J gave up 0 bases, with 12 bases separating them. The CDR3: CASGVLAPSYNEQFF. The CDR3 DNA reads TGTGCTAGTGGCGTTCTAGCTCCCTCCTACAATGAGCAGTTCTTC.

V gene TRBV2 combines with J gene TRBJ2-1; no definite D call. The V gene's germline CDR1 is SNHLY and CDR2 FYNNEI. CDR3 length: 15 amino acids. Trimming took 7 bases from V and 10 from J, leaving 23 bases between them. The DNA of the CDR3 is TGTGCCAGCATCCCAACTGGGCCAACACAACAAGAGCAGTTCTTC. Translated, it gives CASIPTGPTQQEQFF. Full variable domain (rest looked up from reference TRBV2 and TRBJ2-1): EPEVTQTPSHQVTQMGQEVILRCVPISNHLYFYWYRQILGQKVEFLVSFYNNEISEKSEIFDDQFSVERPDGSNFTLKIRSTKLEDSAMYFCASIPTGPTQQEQFFGPGTRLTVL.

The DNA of the CDR3 is TGTGCCACTACGGACTTCCAGAGTTCTTACGAGCAGTACTTC. Translation: CATTDFQSSYEQYF. The chain uses TRBV28 and TRBJ2-7; the D gene is possibly TRBD2 (5 bases). Trimming left V 10 bases short and J 4 bases short, with 20 bases between. There are 14 residues in the CDR3. Germline CDR1 MDHEN, CDR2 SYDVKM.

The CDR3 DNA follows: TGTGCCAGCAGTTTAGGCATAAGGATTCGACTAGGAGATTCCTACGAGCAGTACTTC. Translated: CASSLGIRIRLGDSYEQYF. The V and J genes are TRBV28 and TRBJ2-7, with TRBD2 as a possible D gene (6 bases). This CDR3 has 19 residues. Germline V CDR1 and CDR2: MDHEN, SYDVKM. Trimming left V 2 bases short and J 1 base short, with 24 bases between.

This rearrangement joins TRBV6-2 or TRBV6-3 to TRBJ2-1, with TRBD1 identical over 8 bases. The J segment lost 8 bases and the V segment lost 0 bases, leaving 12 bases of the junction unmatched. There are 17 residues in the CDR3. Germline lookup yields CDR1 MNHEY and CDR2 SVGEGT. The CDR3 DNA reads as TGTGCCAGCAGTTACTCGATATGGCAGGGGGCGACATATGAGCAGTTCTTC. This translates into CASSYSIWQGATYEQFF.

The table lists this clone with a count of one. The chain links TRBV11-2 to TRBJ2-3; D remains unclear. This CDR3 comprises 14 residues. Germline CDR1 reads SGHAT; CDR2 reads FQNNGV. V was cut by 1 base and J by 7 bases, with 12 bases left in between. CDR3 coding DNA: TGTGCCAGCAGCTTAGGACAAACCCTAAATACGCAGTATTTT. It specifies CASSLGQTLNTQYF.

This clone was picked up one time. The rearrangement uses TRBV10-1 and TRBJ2-7; D is unclear. CDR1 is WNHNN, CDR2 SYGVQD, per germline (reference sequence). V shed 3 bases and J shed 3 bases, with 3 bases lying between them. This CDR3 has 11 amino acids. CDR3 amino acids: CASSDGYEQYF. In nucleotides, the CDR3 is TGCGCCAGCAGTGACGGCTACGAGCAGTACTTC.

J is TRBJ1-1 and V is TRBV6-5; the D is unclear. In germline, CDR1 is MNHEY, CDR2 SVGAGI. CDR3 length equals 13 residues. V was shortened by 0 bases and J by 5 bases, with 7 bases between the two germline ends. The DNA of the CDR3 is TGTGCCAGCAGTTACTCGGAGGCGACTGAAGCTTTCTTT. This translates into CASSYSEATEAFF.

This chain connects TRBV10-1 to TRBJ2-6, with TRBD1 as a possible D gene (5 bases). This CDR3 has 18 residues. Germline V CDR1 and CDR2: WNHNN, SYGVQD (reference sequence). V was clipped by 7 bases and J by 0 bases, with 19 bases between them. CDR3 amino acids: CASTQTLTADSGANVLTF. CDR3 DNA sequence: TGCGCCAGCACCCAGACCTTGACAGCAGACTCTGGGGCCAACGTCCTGACTTTC.

J is TRBJ2-7 and V is TRBV19; D may be TRBD2 (5 bases). The germline V gene has CDR1 LNHDA and CDR2 SQIVND (reference sequence). The CDR3 is made up of 15 amino acids. V was cut by 3 bases and J by 4 bases, with 16 bases left in between. The CDR3 coding sequence is TGTGCCAGTAGTATCATACGGGGTGCGGAATACGAGCAGTACTTC. The encoded protein is CASSIIRGAEYEQYF.

V usage is TRBV24-1 and J usage is TRBJ2-2; D is possibly TRBD2 (5 bases). The V end lost 0 bases, the J end lost 5 bases, and 9 bases lay between the germline ends. Looked up from germline, CDR1 is KGHDR and CDR2 is SFDVKD. The CDR3 is made up of 15 amino acids. The CDR3 is CATSDLTTGTGELFF. CDR3 coding DNA: TGTGCCACCAGTGATTTGACGACGGGGACCGGGGAGCTGTTTTTT.

This sequence joins TRBV2 and TRBJ1-4; D might be TRBD1 (6 bases). The CDR3 is 15 residues long. The V end was cut by 8 bases, the J end by 1 base, with 14 bases between. In germline, CDR1 is SNHLY, CDR2 FYNNEI. The CDR3 region is CASVFRTVTNEKLFF. CDR3 bases: TGTGCCAGCGTATTCAGGACAGTAACTAATGAAAAACTGTTTTTT. Full variable domain (missing parts from reference TRBV2 and TRBJ1-4): EPEVTQTPSHQVTQMGQEVILRCVPISNHLYFYWYRQILGQKVEFLVSFYNNEISEKSEIFDDQFSVERPDGSNFTLKIRSTKLEDSAMYFCASVFRTVTNEKLFFGSGTQLSVL.

In nucleotides, the CDR3 is TGTGCCAGCACGGGAGACAGTAACTATGGCTACACCTTC. This encodes CASTGDSNYGYTF. V and J are TRBV12-3 or TRBV12-4 and TRBJ1-2; D is possibly TRBD1 (5 bases). V was pared by 7 bases and J by 1 base, with 10 bases between. This CDR3 contains 13 residues.

In DNA form, the CDR3 reads TGTGCCAGCAGCACACTTCAGGCAGATACGCAGTATTTT. Translated, it gives CASSTLQADTQYF. V gene TRBV11-3 combines with J gene TRBJ2-3; no reliable D call. CDR1 and CDR2 (germline): SGHNT, YENEEA. The CDR3 is made up of 13 amino acids. V was trimmed by 5 bases and J by 4 bases, leaving 10 bases between them.

This clone was found a few times. The V gene is TRBV5-5, the J gene TRBJ2-1; 12 bases map to TRBD1. With V trimmed by 6 bases and J by 9 bases, 10 bases remained unmatched. The germline gives CDR1 SGHKS, CDR2 YYEKEE (reference sequence). This CDR3 has 15 amino acids. CDR3 in DNA: TGTGCCAGCACCCGGGATCGGGACAGGGGGCGTGAGCAGTTCTTC. Its protein product is CASTRDRDRGREQFF. The entire variable domain, with the rest obtained from reference TRBV5-5 and TRBJ2-1, is as follows: DAGVTQSPTHLIKTRGQQVTLRCSPISGHKSVSWYQQVLGQGPQFIFQYYEKEERGRGNFPDRFSARQFPNYSSELNVNALLLGDSALYLCASTRDRDRGREQFFGPGTRLTVL.

V usage is TRBV19 and J usage is TRBJ1-1; TRBD1 matches at 8 bases. Germline values: CDR1 LNHDA, CDR2 SQIVND (reference sequence). The J segment lost 8 bases and the V segment lost 5 bases, leaving 4 bases of the junction unmatched. The CDR3 extends over 12 amino acids. CDR3 loop: CASSSTGEEAFF. CDR3 DNA sequence: TGTGCCAGTAGTTCGACAGGGGAAGAAGCTTTCTTT.

The chain recombines TRBV5-1 with TRBJ1-1, with a tentative D call TRBD1 (6 bases). Germline V gives CDR1 SGHRS, CDR2 YFSETQ. Trimming shortened V by 6 bases and J by 0 bases, and 15 bases separated the two germline ends. The CDR3 is 15 residues long. CDR3 DNA: TGCGCCAGCACCCCGGGGGGCGCCTTGAACACTGAAGCTTTCTTT. It translates to CASTPGGALNTEAFF.

This sequence joins TRBV5-1 and TRBJ2-2, with D possibly being TRBD2 (6 bases). Germline assignment: CDR1 SGHRS and CDR2 YFSETQ. The CDR3 contains 16 residues. V was shortened by 1 base and J by 4 bases, with 14 bases between the two germline ends. For the CDR3, the DNA is TGCGCCAGCAGCTTGTACGGCGGGGTCGGCACCGGGGAGCTGTTTTTT. Translated: CASSLYGGVGTGELFF.

This chain links TRBV29-1 with TRBJ1-1; 10 nucleotides match TRBD1. V shed 7 bases, J shed 6 bases, and the junction held 8 bases outside the gene matches. CDR1 and CDR2 from the germline V gene are SQVTM and ANQGSEA. The CDR3 is made up of 13 amino acids. CDR3 loop: CSGEGQGLPEAFF. Written as DNA, the CDR3 is TGCAGCGGAGAGGGACAGGGGTTACCTGAAGCTTTCTTT.

V and J are TRBV6-5 and TRBJ1-1, with D possibly TRBD1 on 5 matching bases. Per the germline V gene, CDR1 is MNHEY and CDR2 is SVGAGI. The CDR3 sequence is 13 residues long. Trimming stripped 10 bases from V and 7 bases from J, with 19 bases between. CDR3 sequence (DNA): TGTGCCATAAAAAGCCCAGGGATTGGTGAAGCTTTCTTT. Translation gives CAIKSPGIGEAFF.

This clone occurred a few times. The chain links TRBV7-8 to TRBJ1-5; TRBD1 agrees at 12 bases. CDR1 is SGHVS, CDR2 FQNEAQ, per germline. The CDR3 spans 19 residues. V was clipped by 4 bases and J by 6 bases; unmatched bases: 16. The CDR3 sequence is CASSSAGTGGAGGAQPQHF. In DNA form, the CDR3 reads TGTGCCAGCAGCTCCGCCGGGACAGGGGGCGCGGGGGGGGCTCAGCCCCAGCATTTT.